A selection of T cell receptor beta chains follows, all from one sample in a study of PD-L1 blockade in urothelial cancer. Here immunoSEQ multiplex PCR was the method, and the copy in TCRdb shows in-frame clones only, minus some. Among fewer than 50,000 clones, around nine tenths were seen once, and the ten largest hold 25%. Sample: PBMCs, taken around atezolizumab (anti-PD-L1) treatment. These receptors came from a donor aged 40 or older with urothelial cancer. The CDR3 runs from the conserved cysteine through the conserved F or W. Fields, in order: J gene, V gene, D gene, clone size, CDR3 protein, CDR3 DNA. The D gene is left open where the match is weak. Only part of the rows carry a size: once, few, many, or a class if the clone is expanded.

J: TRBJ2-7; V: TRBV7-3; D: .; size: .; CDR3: CASSLTGGGGYEQYF; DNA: TGTGCCAGCAGCTTAACGGGTGGGGGCGGATACGAGCAGTACTTC
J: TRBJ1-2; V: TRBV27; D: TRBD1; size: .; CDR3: CASSPQGQPYGYTF; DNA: TGTGCCAGCTCCCCCCAGGGACAGCCCTATGGCTACACCTTC
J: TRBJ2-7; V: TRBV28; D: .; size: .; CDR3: CASSFHRDSYEQYF; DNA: TGTGCCAGCAGTTTTCACAGGGACTCCTACGAGCAGTACTTC
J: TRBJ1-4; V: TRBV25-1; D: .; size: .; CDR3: CASSEYGPLNEKLFF; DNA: TGTGCCAGCAGTGAATATGGGCCGCTTAATGAAAAACTGTTTTTT
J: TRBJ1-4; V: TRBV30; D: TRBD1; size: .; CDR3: CAWRGGGEKLFF; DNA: TGTGCCTGGAGAGGGGGCGGTGAAAAACTGTTTTTT
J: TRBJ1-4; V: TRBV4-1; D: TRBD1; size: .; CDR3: CASSQEGQGWGATNEKLFF; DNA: TGCGCCAGCAGCCAAGAGGGACAGGGGTGGGGTGCAACTAATGAAAAACTGTTTTTT
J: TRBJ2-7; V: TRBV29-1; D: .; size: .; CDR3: CSVGPQGSSYEQYF; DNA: TGCAGCGTTGGCCCCCAGGGGAGCTCCTACGAGCAGTACTTC
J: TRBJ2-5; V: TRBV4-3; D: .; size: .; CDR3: CASSQAGRNRAQETQYF; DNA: TGCGCCAGCAGCCAAGCGGGTCGAAACAGGGCCCAAGAGACCCAGTACTTC
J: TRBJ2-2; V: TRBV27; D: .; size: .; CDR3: CASKGGYTGELFF; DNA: TGTGCCAGCAAAGGAGGATACACCGGGGAGCTGTTTTTT
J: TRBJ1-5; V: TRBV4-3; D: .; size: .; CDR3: CASSQEVGAGVYPQHF; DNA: TGCGCCAGCAGCCAAGAGGTGGGGGCAGGGGTTTACCCCCAGCATTTT
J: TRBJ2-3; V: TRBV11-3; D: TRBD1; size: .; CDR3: CASSSSDRAGDTQYF; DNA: TGTGCCAGCAGCTCATCCGACAGGGCGGGAGATACGCAGTATTTT
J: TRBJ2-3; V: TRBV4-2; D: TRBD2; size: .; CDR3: CASSQRGLAGPDTQYF; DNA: TGTGCCAGCAGCCAAAGGGGACTAGCGGGACCAGATACGCAGTATTTT
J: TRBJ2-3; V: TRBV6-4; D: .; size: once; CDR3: CASSEVASSTDTQYF; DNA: TGTGCCAGCAGTGAGGTGGCTAGCAGCACAGATACGCAGTATTTT
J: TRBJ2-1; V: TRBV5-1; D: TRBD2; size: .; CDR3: CASTPRGSGNGEQFF; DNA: TGCGCCAGCACACCCAGGGGTAGCGGGAACGGTGAGCAGTTCTTC
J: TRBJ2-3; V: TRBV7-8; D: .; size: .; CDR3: CASSPTGNTQYF; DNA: TGTGCCAGCAGCCCAACAGGGAATACGCAGTATTTT
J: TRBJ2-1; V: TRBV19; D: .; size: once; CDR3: CASSIRDSYNEQFF; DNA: TGTGCCAGTAGTATACGGGACTCCTACAATGAGCAGTTCTTC
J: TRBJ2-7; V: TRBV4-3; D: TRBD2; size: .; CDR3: CASSQELGLATKSYEQYF; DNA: TGCGCCAGCAGCCAAGAGCTGGGACTAGCGACAAAATCCTACGAGCAGTACTTC
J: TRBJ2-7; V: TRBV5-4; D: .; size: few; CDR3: CASSRRFGQNGEQYF; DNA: TGTGCCAGCAGCAGAAGGTTCGGACAAAACGGCGAGCAGTACTTC
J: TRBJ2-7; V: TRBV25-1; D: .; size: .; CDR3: CASSNRDTRYEQYF; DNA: TGTGCCAGCAGTAATCGGGACACCCGATACGAGCAGTACTTC
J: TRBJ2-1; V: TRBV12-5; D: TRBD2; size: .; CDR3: CASGPPRRTSGRGGSYNEQFF; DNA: TGTGCTAGTGGTCCCCCTCGGCGGACTAGCGGGAGGGGGGGGTCCTACAATGAGCAGTTCTTC
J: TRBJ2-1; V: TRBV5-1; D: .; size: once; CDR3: CASSPVEAGSYNEQFF; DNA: TGCGCCAGCAGCCCCGTGGAAGCGGGCTCCTACAATGAGCAGTTCTTC
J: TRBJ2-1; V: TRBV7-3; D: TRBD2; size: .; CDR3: CASSPTSTGQGEQFF; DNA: TGTGCCAGCAGCCCGACTAGCACCGGGCAGGGTGAGCAGTTCTTC
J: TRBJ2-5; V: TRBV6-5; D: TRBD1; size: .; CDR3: CASRTGVETQYF; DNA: TGTGCCAGCAGGACAGGGGTGGAGACCCAGTACTTC
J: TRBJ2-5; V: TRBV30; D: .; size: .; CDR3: CAWSGGTLVLQETQYF; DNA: TGTGCCTGGAGTGGAGGCACCCTGGTCCTACAAGAGACCCAGTACTTC
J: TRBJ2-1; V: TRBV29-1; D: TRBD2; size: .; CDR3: CSVTGLAGPYNEQFF; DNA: TGCAGCGTGACCGGACTAGCGGGGCCCTACAATGAGCAGTTCTTC
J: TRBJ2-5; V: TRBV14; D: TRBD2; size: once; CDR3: CASSLLGRGETQYF; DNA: TGTGCCAGCAGCCTTCTGGGGAGGGGCGAGACCCAGTACTTC
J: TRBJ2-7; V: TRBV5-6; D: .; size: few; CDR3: CASRGREGGYEQYF; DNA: TGTGCCAGCCGGGGGAGGGAAGGGGGCTACGAGCAGTACTTC
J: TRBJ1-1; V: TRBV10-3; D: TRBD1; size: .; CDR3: CAISVRGDTEAFF; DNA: TGTGCCATCAGTGTCAGGGGGGACACTGAAGCTTTCTTT
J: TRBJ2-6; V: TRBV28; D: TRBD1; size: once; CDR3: CASSLWAGGLSGANVLTF; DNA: TGTGCCAGCAGTTTATGGGCAGGGGGCCTCTCTGGGGCCAACGTCCTGACTTTC
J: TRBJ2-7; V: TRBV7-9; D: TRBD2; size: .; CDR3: CASSLGRDRGLAGEYEQYF; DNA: TGTGCCAGCAGCTTAGGCCGGGACAGGGGACTAGCGGGAGAGTACGAGCAGTACTTC
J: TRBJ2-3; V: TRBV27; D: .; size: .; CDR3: CASSPLDWDTQYF; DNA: TGTGCCAGCAGTCCTCTCGACTGGGATACGCAGTATTTT
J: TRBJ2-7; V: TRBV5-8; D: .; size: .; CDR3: CASSLKGTGSSEQYF; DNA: TGTGCCAGCAGCTTGAAGGGTACAGGGTCGTCCGAGCAGTACTTC
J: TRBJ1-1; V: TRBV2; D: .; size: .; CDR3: CASTGTLNTEAFF; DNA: TGTGCCAGCACTGGCACCTTGAACACTGAAGCTTTCTTT
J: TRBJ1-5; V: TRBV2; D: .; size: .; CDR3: CASTDRPQSQPQHF; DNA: TGTGCCAGCACCGACAGGCCACAATCTCAGCCCCAGCATTTT
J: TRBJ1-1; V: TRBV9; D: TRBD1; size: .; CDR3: CASSPDRGWATEAFF; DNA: TGTGCCAGCAGCCCCGACAGGGGGTGGGCCACTGAAGCTTTCTTT
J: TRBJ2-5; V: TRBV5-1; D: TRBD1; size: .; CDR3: CASSLAGTGGETQYF; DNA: TGCGCCAGCAGCTTGGCAGGGACAGGCGGAGAGACCCAGTACTTC
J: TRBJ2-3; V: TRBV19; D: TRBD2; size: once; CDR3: CASGLTSGADTQYF; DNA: TGTGCCAGTGGCCTGACTAGCGGGGCAGATACGCAGTATTTT
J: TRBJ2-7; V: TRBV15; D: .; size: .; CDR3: CATSRDPITEVSPHEQYF; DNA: TGTGCCACCAGCAGAGATCCCATAACGGAGGTGAGTCCCCACGAGCAGTACTTC
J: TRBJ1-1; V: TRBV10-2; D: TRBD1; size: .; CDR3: CASSRPDRGTEAFF; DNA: TGCGCCAGCAGCCGGCCGGACAGGGGAACTGAAGCTTTCTTT
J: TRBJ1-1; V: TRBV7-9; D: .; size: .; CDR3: CASSLGVEAFF; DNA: TGTGCCAGCAGCTTAGGAGTTGAAGCTTTCTTT
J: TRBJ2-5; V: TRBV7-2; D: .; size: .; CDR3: CASSLDHRAPQETQYF; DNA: TGTGCCAGCAGCTTGGACCACAGGGCACCACAAGAGACCCAGTACTTC
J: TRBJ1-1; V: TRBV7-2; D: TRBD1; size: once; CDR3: CASSRGQTNTEAFF; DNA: TGTGCCAGCAGCAGGGGACAGACGAACACTGAAGCTTTCTTT
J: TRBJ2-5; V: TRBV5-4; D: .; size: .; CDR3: CASSFSGETQYF; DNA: TGTGCCAGCAGCTTTTCCGGGGAGACCCAGTACTTC
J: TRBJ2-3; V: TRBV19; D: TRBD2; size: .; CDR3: CASSMEGGTSPDTQYF; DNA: TGTGCCAGTAGTATGGAAGGGGGGACTAGCCCAGATACGCAGTATTTT
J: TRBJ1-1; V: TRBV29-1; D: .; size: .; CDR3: CSVGRANTEAFF; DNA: TGCAGCGTTGGCAGGGCCAACACTGAAGCTTTCTTT
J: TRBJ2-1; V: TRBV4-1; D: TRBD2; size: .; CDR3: CASSQARTSGRTYNEQFF; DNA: TGCGCCAGCAGCCAAGCCCGGACTAGCGGGAGAACCTACAATGAGCAGTTCTTC
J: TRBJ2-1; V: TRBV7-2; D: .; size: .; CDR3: CASSLAPSNEQFF; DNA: TGTGCCAGCAGCTTAGCCCCCTCCAATGAGCAGTTCTTC